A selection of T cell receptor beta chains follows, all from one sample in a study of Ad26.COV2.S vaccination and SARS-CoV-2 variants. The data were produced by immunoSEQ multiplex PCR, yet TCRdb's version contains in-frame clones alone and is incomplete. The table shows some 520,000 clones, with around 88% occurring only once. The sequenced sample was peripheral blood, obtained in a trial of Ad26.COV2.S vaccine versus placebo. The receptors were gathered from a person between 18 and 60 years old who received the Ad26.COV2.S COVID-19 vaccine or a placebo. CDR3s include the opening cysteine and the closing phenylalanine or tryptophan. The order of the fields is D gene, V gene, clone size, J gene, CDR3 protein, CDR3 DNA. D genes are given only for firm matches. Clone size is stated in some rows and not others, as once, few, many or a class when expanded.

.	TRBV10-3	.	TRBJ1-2	CAISDGPRYTF	TGTGCCATCAGTGACGGGCCCCGCTACACCTTC
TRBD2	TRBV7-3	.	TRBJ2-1	CASSTGLAGGGNEQFF	TGTGCCAGCAGCACCGGACTAGCGGGAGGGGGGAATGAGCAGTTCTTC
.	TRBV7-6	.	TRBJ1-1	CASSLRARDTEAFF	TGTGCCAGCAGCTTACGAGCGAGAGACACTGAAGCTTTCTTT
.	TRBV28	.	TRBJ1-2	CASEGRNYGYTF	TGTGCCAGCGAGGGGCGGAACTATGGCTACACCTTC
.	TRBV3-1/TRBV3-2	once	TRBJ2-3	CASSLGQGRIDTQYF	TGTGCCAGCAGCCTAGGCCAGGGGAGGATAGATACGCAGTATTTT
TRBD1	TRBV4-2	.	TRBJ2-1	CASTKGAASNEQFF	TGTGCCAGCACCAAGGGGGCCGCAAGTAATGAGCAGTTCTTC
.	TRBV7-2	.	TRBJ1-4	CASSLLVATNEKLFF	TGTGCCAGCAGCCTCTTAGTTGCAACTAATGAAAAACTGTTTTTT
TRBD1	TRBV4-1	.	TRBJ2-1	CASSQAAGTVYNEQFF	TGCGCCAGCAGCCAAGCCGCCGGGACAGTGTACAATGAGCAGTTCTTC
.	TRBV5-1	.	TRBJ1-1	CASSKGDYSRYTEAFF	TGCGCCAGCAGTAAGGGGGATTACTCGAGGTACACTGAAGCTTTCTTT
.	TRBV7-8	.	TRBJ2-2	CASSLTRTFTGELFF	TGTGCCAGCAGCTTAACTAGGACTTTCACCGGGGAGCTGTTTTTT
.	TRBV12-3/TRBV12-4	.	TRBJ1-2	CASSSRYGYTF	TGTGCCAGCAGTTCCCGCTATGGCTACACCTTC
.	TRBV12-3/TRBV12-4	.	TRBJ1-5	CASSLGPNQPQHF	TGTGCCAGCAGTTTAGGACCTAATCAGCCCCAGCATTTT
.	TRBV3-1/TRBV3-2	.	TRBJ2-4	CASSRPAAKNIQYF	TGTGCCAGCAGCCGTCCAGCAGCCAAAAACATTCAGTACTTC
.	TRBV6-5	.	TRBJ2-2	CASKGWNTGELFF	TGTGCCAGCAAGGGGTGGAACACCGGGGAGCTGTTTTTT
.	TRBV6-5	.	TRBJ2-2	CASTLRLVTGELFF	TGTGCCAGCACCCTGAGGCTTGTAACCGGGGAGCTGTTTTTT
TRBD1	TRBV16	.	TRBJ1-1	CASRRQGKGTEAFF	TGTGCCAGCAGAAGACAGGGGAAGGGGACTGAAGCTTTCTTT
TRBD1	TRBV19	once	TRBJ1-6	CASSRDRGSRTLHF	TGTGCCAGTAGTAGGGACAGGGGGAGTCGAACCCTCCACTTT